This T cell receptor (beta chain) was observed in a study of shared clonotypes between healthy human individuals. General study points: Enrolling few donors narrowed the genetic and exposure-history diversity that was represented. Clonotype sharing among donors, it was expected, would be affected by sequencing depth.

Sequenced by immunoSEQ multiplex PCR; TCRdb stores in-frame clones only, minus some. The sample lists about 1.1 million clones, approximately 78% seen once, with more than 0.5% in the top ten. The CDR3 has 14 amino acids. Germline V gene lookup returns CDR1 SGHAT and CDR2 FQNNGV. V shed 1 base and J shed 4 bases, with 5 bases lying between them. This clone was seen more than once but under ten times. Its antigen is not identified. The same CDR3 can be traced to other DNA sequences in this sample. The V and J genes are TRBV11-2 and TRBJ2-6; D unresolved. This clonotype was sampled from a man aged 18 to 29 in good health. Some clones in this sample may be carry-over from other donors' samples. Specimen: memory CD4+ T cells from PBMCs. Subset meaning: CD45RA-negative fraction. In DNA form, the CDR3 reads TGTGCCAGCAGCTTAGTGACCGGGGCCAACGTCCTGACTTTC. Translation: CASSLVTGANVLTF.